The rows below give T cell receptor beta chains drawn from one sample of a study of chemoradiotherapy in HPV16-positive cancers. Repertoires were generated with immunoSEQ multiplex PCR, while TCRdb's copy carries only in-frame clones and drops some. The sample has about 3,500 clones; under 90% are singletons. The sample consisted of tumor tissue, taken from a patient who underwent chemoradiotherapy. The receptors stem from a human donor with HPV-associated anogenital cancer. Each CDR3 is given with its conserved first and last residue. The D gene is left open where the match is weak.

v_call	d_call	j_call	cdr3_nt	cdr3_aa
TRBV18	-	TRBJ2-3	TGTGCCAGCTCACCACGCGGGGTACGCACAGATACGCAGTATTTT	CASSPRGVRTDTQYF
TRBV7-3	TRBD1	TRBJ2-7	TGTGCCAGCAGCGTAGACAGGGGACCATACGAGCAGTACTTC	CASSVDRGPYEQYF
TRBV7-9	TRBD1	TRBJ1-1	TGTGCCAGCAGCTCCCCGTCGACAGGGGGAACTGAAGCTTTCTTT	CASSSPSTGGTEAFF
TRBV2	-	TRBJ2-2	TGTGCCAGCAGTGCCGAGGGGGGGGCGAACACCGGGGAGCTGTTTTTT	CASSAEGGANTGELFF
TRBV4-1	TRBD1	TRBJ2-1	TGCGCCAGCAGCCAGACAGGGAGCCCTAGAGCCTACAATGAGCAGTTCTTC	CASSQTGSPRAYNEQFF
TRBV7-8	TRBD2	TRBJ2-7	TGTGCCAGCAGCCCCCGGGGTAGCGGGACCACCTACGAGCAGTACTTC	CASSPRGSGTTYEQYF
TRBV19	TRBD2	TRBJ2-1	TGTGCCACCAGACTAGCGGGAGGGCATGAGCAGTTCTTC	CATRLAGGHEQFF
TRBV6-5	-	TRBJ2-3	TGTGCCAGCAGTTACTCGTCTAGCACAGATACGCAGTATTTT	CASSYSSSTDTQYF
TRBV11-3	-	TRBJ2-3	TGTGCCAGCAGCCAAACCCAGCGGGATACGCAGTATTTT	CASSQTQRDTQYF
TRBV11-2	TRBD2	TRBJ2-7	TGTGCCAGCAGCTTAGATCGGTCAAGCGGGAGTGGATCCTACGAGCAGTACTTC	CASSLDRSSGSGSYEQYF
TRBV6-6	TRBD1	TRBJ1-5	TGTGCCAGCACCACATGGGACAGGGGCAGCAATCAGCCCCAGCATTTT	CASTTWDRGSNQPQHF
TRBV28	-	TRBJ1-5	TGTGCCAGCAGATTTGCCGATCAGCCCCAGCATTTT	CASRFADQPQHF
TRBV9	TRBD2	TRBJ2-1	TGTGCCAGCAGCGTAGTGGCTAGCGGGGGCCCCGAGTTCTTC	CASSVVASGGPEFF
TRBV27	TRBD1	TRBJ1-6	TGTGCCAGCAGTCCAACCAGACAGGGGAGGAATTCACCCCTCCACTTT	CASSPTRQGRNSPLHF
TRBV30	-	TRBJ1-2	TGTGCCTGGTGCCGGCGGGAAAGGCGGGGCTACACCTTC	CAWCRRERRGYTF
TRBV28	-	TRBJ2-7	TGTGCCAGCAGTTTTCAGGGTCTGGGGATCTACGAGCAGTACTTC	CASSFQGLGIYEQYF
TRBV5-1	-	TRBJ1-2	TGCGCCAGCAGCCCTGGTGGCCAAGTCTCCAACTACACCTTC	CASSPGGQVSNYTF
TRBV7-6	TRBD1	TRBJ2-7	TGTGCCAGCAGCTTGGACAGGGGAAACTACGAGCAGTACTTC	CASSLDRGNYEQYF
TRBV7-9	-	TRBJ2-2	TGTGCCAGCGGAAACACCGGGGAGCTGTTTTTT	CASGNTGELFF
TRBV30	TRBD2	TRBJ2-1	TGTGCCTGGAGGCGACTAGCGGGAGGGCCCCGGGGGGAGCAGTTCTTC	CAWRRLAGGPRGEQFF
TRBV7-8	-	TRBJ1-2	TGTGCCAGCAGCTTAGCACAAGGGCGTGCGGGCTACACCTTC	CASSLAQGRAGYTF
TRBV19	-	TRBJ2-5	TGTGCCAGTAGTAACACGGCCAGGGGAAGATTAGAGACCCAGTACTTC	CASSNTARGRLETQYF
TRBV7-3	-	TRBJ2-1	TGTGCCAGCAGCTTAACGACAGCCCCCTACAATGAGCAGTTCTTC	CASSLTTAPYNEQFF
TRBV6-5	-	TRBJ1-2	TGTGCCAGCAGTTACCGCGGGGGTCAGGGCTACACCTTC	CASSYRGGQGYTF
TRBV10-3	-	TRBJ2-3	TGTGCCATATCGGGGGCGGGGGAGTCGGCAGATACGCAGTATTTT	CAISGAGESADTQYF
TRBV9	-	TRBJ1-1	TGTGCCAGCAGCCCGCCGTACGGCACTGAAGCTTTCTTT	CASSPPYGTEAFF
TRBV19	-	TRBJ1-6	TGTGCCAGCTTACGGGGGGCTGGTTCACCCCTCCACTTT	CASLRGAGSPLHF